This T cell receptor beta chain was retrieved from a study of Graves' ophthalmopathy and Graves' hyperthyroidism. The wider study: Before any treatment, peripheral blood was taken at the initial diagnosis.

In its sample, this clonotype was seen many times. Its antigen remains unidentified. Researchers took RNA transcripts and amplified TCR beta CDR3 regions from them. RT-PCR with HTBI primers came first, then second-round multiplex PCR. TCRdb independently ran MiXCR on the multiplex PCR reads; one entry per CDR3 protein. This sample carries under 800,000 distinct CDR3 sequences, 22% of them seen once, and the ten largest clones take around 6.9%. Study-level findings and limits: Sensitivity reached approximately 71% and specificity 72.22% when the model predicted ophthalmopathy progression. Ophthalmopathy cases were distinguished from stable hyperthyroidism by a 13-signature model, reaching about 90% sensitivity and roughly 81% specificity.

V dropped 8 bases and J dropped 5 bases, with 13 bases sitting between them. Germline V lookup: CDR1 MDHEN, CDR2 SYDVKM. CDR3 length equals 12 residues. Other autoimmune diseases, uncontrolled infections, pregnancy or lactation led to the exclusion of patients. The sequence was collected from a woman under 30 with stable Graves' hyperthyroidism. Some clones in this sample may be carry-over from other donors' samples. The chain employs TRBV28 and TRBJ2-7; possibly TRBD2 for D (6 bases). Source material: peripheral blood. This chain's CDR3 is CASGGNFDEQYF. In DNA, the CDR3 is TGTGCCAGCGGGGGGAATTTCGACGAGCAGTACTTC. Variable domain in full (rest from reference TRBV28 and TRBJ2-7): DVKVTQSSRYLVKRTGEKVFLECVQDMDHENMFWYRQDPGLGLRLIYFSYDVKMKEKGDIPEGYSVSREKKERFSLILESASTNQTSMYLCASGGNFDEQYFGPGTRLTVT.